This TCR beta chain stems from a study of control samples from healthy donors and cancer patients. Sequencing was performed with immunoSEQ multiplex PCR; in TCRdb, only in-frame clones are kept and a portion is missing. The sample lists fewer than 65,000 clones, roughly nine tenths occurring once. This CDR3 contains 21 residues. Germline V lookup: CDR1 GTSNPN, CDR2 SVGIG (reference sequence). The V end lost 0 bases, the J end lost 4 bases, and 30 bases lay between the germline ends. Input material: PBMCs. This rearrangement joins TRBV30 to TRBJ2-2; weak D call: TRBD2 (6 bases). The source of this sequence is a man aged 40-50 years with colorectal cancer. The CDR3 here is CAWSVPFFGRDHEGSTGELFF. CDR3 DNA sequence: TGTGCCTGGAGTGTACCCTTTTTTGGGCGGGACCACGAAGGCAGCACCGGGGAGCTGTTTTTT. The complete variable domain, with remaining parts taken from reference TRBV30 and TRBJ2-2, reads SQTIHQWPATLVQPVGSPLSLECTVEGTSNPNLYWYRQAAGRGLQLLFYSVGIGQISSEVPQNLSASRPQDRQFILSSKKLLLSDSGFYLCAWSVPFFGRDHEGSTGELFFGEGSRLTVL.